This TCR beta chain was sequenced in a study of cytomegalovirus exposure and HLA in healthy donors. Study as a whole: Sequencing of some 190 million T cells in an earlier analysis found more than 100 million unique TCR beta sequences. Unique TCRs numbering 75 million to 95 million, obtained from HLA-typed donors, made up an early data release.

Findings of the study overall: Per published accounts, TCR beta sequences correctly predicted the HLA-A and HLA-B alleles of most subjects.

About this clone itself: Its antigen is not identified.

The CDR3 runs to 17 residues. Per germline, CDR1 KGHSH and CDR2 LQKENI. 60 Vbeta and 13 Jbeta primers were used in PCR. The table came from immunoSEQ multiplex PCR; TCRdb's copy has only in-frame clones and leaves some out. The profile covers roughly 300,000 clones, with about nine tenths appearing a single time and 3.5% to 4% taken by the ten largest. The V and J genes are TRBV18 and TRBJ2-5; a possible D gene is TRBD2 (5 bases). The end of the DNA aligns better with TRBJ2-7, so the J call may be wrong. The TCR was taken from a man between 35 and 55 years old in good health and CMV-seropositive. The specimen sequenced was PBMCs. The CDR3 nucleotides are TGTGCCAGCTCACCACCCCGAGGAGGCCGTTTCTCCTACGAGCAGTACTTC. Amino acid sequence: CASSPPRGGRFSYEQYF.